Listed here is a single TCR beta chain. The CDR3 sequence is 15 residues long. Between the trimmed V and J ends, which lost 4 bases and 0 bases, there was a span of 10 bases. Germline assignment: CDR1 ENHRY and CDR2 SYGVKD. This sample stems from a study of T cell changes during pregnancy in multiple sclerosis. The table came from immunoSEQ multiplex PCR; TCRdb's copy has only in-frame clones and leaves some out. This sample has 40,000 or so clones, with more than 85% found just once. The specimen comprised CD4+ T cells from peripheral blood mononuclear cells, sampled in the third trimester of pregnancy. The origin of this receptor is a female donor with multiple sclerosis, enrolled in a pregnancy study. J is TRBJ2-1 and V is TRBV10-3; tentatively, D is TRBD1 (5 bases). This chain's CDR3 is CAISAGQGSYNEQFF. CDR3 sequence (DNA): TGTGCCATCAGTGCTGGTCAGGGCTCCTACAATGAGCAGTTCTTC.